This T cell receptor beta chain was recovered during a study of blood T cell repertoires in COVID-19. The protocol was immunoSEQ multiplex PCR, while the TCRdb copy is restricted to in-frame clones and leaves out a portion. Among some 270,000 clones listed, roughly 90% were seen once. Participants were placed into cohorts based on the clinical history they reported. Two negative PCRs, clearance, or symptom resolution characterized the recovered Cohort 3 donors. The V segment lost 6 bases and the J segment 7 bases; nucleotides outside the gene matches: 9. CDR3 length equals 14 residues. Germline CDR1 reads SGDLS; CDR2 reads YYNGEE.

The sequence derives from a woman aged 60-75 years who had recovered from COVID-19. Sequenced input: PBMCs or T cells enriched from blood (not recorded which). This chain connects TRBV9 to TRBJ2-2; 7 positions agree with TRBD1. CDR3 in amino acids: CASTRGGFGGELFF. As DNA, the CDR3 is TGTGCCAGCACCAGAGGGGGCTTCGGCGGGGAGCTGTTTTTT. Combining the CDR3 with reference TRBV9 and TRBJ2-2 gives the whole variable domain DSGVTQTPKHLITATGQRVTLRCSPRSGDLSVYWYQQSLDQGLQFLIQYYNGEERAKGNILERFSAQQFPDLHSELNLSSLELGDSALYFCASTRGGFGGELFFGEGSRLTVL.